The rows below give T cell receptor beta chains drawn from one sample of a study of blood T cell repertoires in COVID-19. The assay was immunoSEQ multiplex PCR, and TCRdb's table has in-frame clones only and misses some. The repertoire holds a few hundred thousand clones, more than 75% seen once, with 10% in the top ten. Sequenced material: PBMCs or T cells enriched from blood (not recorded which). The receptor set was obtained from a woman aged 18-30 years who had recovered from COVID-19. Both conserved end residues are part of each CDR3. D genes are given only for firm matches. Size is stated for part of the rows, as once, few or many counts, or as a class when the clone is expanded.

CDR3aa: CASSTWTGSYNEQFF; CDR3nt: TGTGCCAGCAGCACGTGGACAGGCTCCTACAATGAGCAGTTCTTC; v_gene: TRBV7-9; d_gene: TRBD1; abundance: .; j_gene: TRBJ2-1
CDR3aa: CASRESGGAKNEQFF; CDR3nt: TGTGCCAGCAGGGAGAGCGGGGGGGCGAAAAATGAGCAGTTCTTC; v_gene: TRBV4-2; d_gene: TRBD2; abundance: .; j_gene: TRBJ2-1
CDR3aa: CASSQGQDNSPLHF; CDR3nt: TGCGCCAGCAGCCAAGGACAAGATAATTCACCCCTCCACTTT; v_gene: TRBV5-1; d_gene: .; abundance: .; j_gene: TRBJ1-6
CDR3aa: CASSPTENTEAFF; CDR3nt: TGTGCCAGTAGCCCGACAGAGAACACTGAAGCTTTCTTT; v_gene: TRBV19; d_gene: .; abundance: once; j_gene: TRBJ1-1
CDR3aa: CASSLDTGEQYF; CDR3nt: TGTGCCAGCAGCCTAGACACAGGAGAGCAGTACTTC; v_gene: TRBV5-4; d_gene: .; abundance: .; j_gene: TRBJ2-7
CDR3aa: CASSFSDSYEQYF; CDR3nt: TGTGCCAGCAGTTTTAGCGATTCCTACGAGCAGTACTTC; v_gene: TRBV28; d_gene: .; abundance: once; j_gene: TRBJ2-7
CDR3aa: CAISVPGHPDSYEQYF; CDR3nt: TGTGCCATCAGTGTTCCGGGACATCCGGACTCCTACGAGCAGTACTTC; v_gene: TRBV10-3; d_gene: .; abundance: few; j_gene: TRBJ2-7
CDR3aa: CASSLRELYNEQFF; CDR3nt: TGCGCCAGCAGCTTAAGGGAGCTCTACAATGAGCAGTTCTTC; v_gene: TRBV5-1; d_gene: .; abundance: .; j_gene: TRBJ2-1
CDR3aa: CASSPYSRRGLFTEAFF; CDR3nt: TGTGCCAGCAGCCCCTATTCAAGGAGGGGGCTGTTCACTGAAGCTTTCTTT; v_gene: TRBV3-1/TRBV3-2; d_gene: TRBD1; abundance: .; j_gene: TRBJ1-1
CDR3aa: CASSLRERGDNTGELFF; CDR3nt: TGTGCCAGCAGCCTACGAGAGCGGGGGGACAACACCGGGGAGCTGTTTTTT; v_gene: TRBV7-9; d_gene: TRBD2; abundance: .; j_gene: TRBJ2-2
CDR3aa: CASSLGRIPSYEQYF; CDR3nt: TGTGCCAGCAGCTTAGGCAGGATTCCCTCCTACGAGCAGTACTTC; v_gene: TRBV7-2; d_gene: .; abundance: .; j_gene: TRBJ2-7
CDR3aa: CATSQEELPYEQYF; CDR3nt: TGTGCCACCAGTCAAGAGGAGCTCCCCTACGAGCAGTACTTC; v_gene: TRBV24-1; d_gene: .; abundance: .; j_gene: TRBJ2-7
CDR3aa: CASSDPTENTEAFF; CDR3nt: TGTGCCAGCAGTGACCCGACAGAGAACACTGAAGCTTTCTTT; v_gene: TRBV6-1; d_gene: .; abundance: once; j_gene: TRBJ1-1
CDR3aa: CASSAYGLRTYEQYF; CDR3nt: TGTGCCAGCAGTGCCTACGGACTACGCACCTACGAGCAGTACTTC; v_gene: TRBV25-1; d_gene: .; abundance: .; j_gene: TRBJ2-7
CDR3aa: CASRGQGAFYGYTF; CDR3nt: TGCGCCAGCAGAGGACAGGGCGCCTTCTATGGCTACACCTTC; v_gene: TRBV5-1; d_gene: TRBD1; abundance: .; j_gene: TRBJ1-2
CDR3aa: CASSHAPQGGLNTEAFF; CDR3nt: TGCGCCAGCAGCCACGCCCCTCAGGGAGGGCTGAACACTGAAGCTTTCTTT; v_gene: TRBV4-1; d_gene: .; abundance: .; j_gene: TRBJ1-1
CDR3aa: CATSGQGYEQYF; CDR3nt: TGTGCCACCAGTGGGCAGGGCTACGAGCAGTACTTC; v_gene: TRBV24-1; d_gene: .; abundance: .; j_gene: TRBJ2-7
CDR3aa: CASSFGQGGSGATEAFF; CDR3nt: TGCGCCAGCAGCTTCGGACAGGGAGGCTCCGGGGCCACTGAAGCTTTCTTT; v_gene: TRBV5-1; d_gene: TRBD1; abundance: .; j_gene: TRBJ1-1
CDR3aa: CASSLAGDNEQFF; CDR3nt: TGCGCCAGCAGCTTGGCAGGGGACAATGAGCAGTTCTTC; v_gene: TRBV5-1; d_gene: .; abundance: .; j_gene: TRBJ2-1
CDR3aa: CASSQEWGEITEAFF; CDR3nt: TGTGCCAGCAGCCAAGAGTGGGGGGAGATCACTGAAGCTTTCTTT; v_gene: TRBV3-1/TRBV3-2; d_gene: .; abundance: .; j_gene: TRBJ1-1
CDR3aa: CASSLAFRISSTDTQYF; CDR3nt: TGTGCCAGCAGCTTAGCGTTCCGTATATCTAGCACAGATACGCAGTATTTT; v_gene: TRBV7-9; d_gene: .; abundance: .; j_gene: TRBJ2-3
CDR3aa: CASSVQVEPGGEPYEQYF; CDR3nt: TGTGCCAGCAGCGTACAAGTTGAGCCCGGGGGGGAGCCCTACGAGCAGTACTTC; v_gene: TRBV9; d_gene: TRBD2; abundance: .; j_gene: TRBJ2-7
CDR3aa: CASNSGQGYGYTF; CDR3nt: TGCGCCAGCAACTCGGGACAAGGATATGGCTACACCTTC; v_gene: TRBV5-1; d_gene: .; abundance: .; j_gene: TRBJ1-2
CDR3aa: CASSLDASGVGNTIYF; CDR3nt: TGCGCCAGCAGCTTGGACGCCTCGGGGGTAGGAAACACCATATATTTT; v_gene: TRBV5-1; d_gene: .; abundance: few; j_gene: TRBJ1-3
CDR3aa: CASSQLAQETQYF; CDR3nt: TGTGCCAGCAGCCAACTAGCGCAAGAGACCCAGTACTTC; v_gene: TRBV3-1/TRBV3-2; d_gene: .; abundance: .; j_gene: TRBJ2-5
CDR3aa: CASSRTSLQETQYF; CDR3nt: TGTGCCAGCAGCAGGACTAGTCTCCAAGAGACCCAGTACTTC; v_gene: TRBV7-9; d_gene: TRBD2; abundance: .; j_gene: TRBJ2-5
CDR3aa: CASSSQTGRRDYGYTF; CDR3nt: TGTGCCAGCAGCTCCCAGACAGGGCGACGCGACTATGGCTACACCTTC; v_gene: TRBV13; d_gene: TRBD1; abundance: .; j_gene: TRBJ1-2